The clone carrying this T cell receptor beta chain has a count of ten or more. Its antigen is undetermined. This sample is drawn from a study of T cells in Graves' hyperthyroidism and ophthalmopathy. Overall study results and limits: The model predicted ophthalmopathy a median approximately seven months before onset.

Exclusion of patients followed from uncontrolled infection, other autoimmune disease, pregnancy or lactation. RNA transcripts were the template for amplifying TCR beta CDR3 regions. HTBI primers were used for first-round RT-PCR of the TCR CDR3. TCRdb reprocessed the multiplex PCR reads via MiXCR and lists one record per CDR3 protein. The table records roughly 400,000 distinct CDR3 sequences, over 11% of them present only once. The germline CDR1 and CDR2 sequences are SGDLS and YYNGEE. V was clipped by 0 bases and J by 2 bases; unmatched bases: 11. The CDR3 is 19 residues long. The sequenced sample consisted of blood. The genes are TRBV9 and TRBJ2-1; TRBD2 aligns across 10 bases. This TCR was sampled from a man aged 45-60 years with Graves' ophthalmopathy. The CDR3 sequence is CASSVVGLAGEGAYNEQFF. The CDR3 DNA sequence: TGTGCCAGCAGCGTAGTGGGTCTAGCGGGAGAGGGTGCCTACAATGAGCAGTTCTTC.